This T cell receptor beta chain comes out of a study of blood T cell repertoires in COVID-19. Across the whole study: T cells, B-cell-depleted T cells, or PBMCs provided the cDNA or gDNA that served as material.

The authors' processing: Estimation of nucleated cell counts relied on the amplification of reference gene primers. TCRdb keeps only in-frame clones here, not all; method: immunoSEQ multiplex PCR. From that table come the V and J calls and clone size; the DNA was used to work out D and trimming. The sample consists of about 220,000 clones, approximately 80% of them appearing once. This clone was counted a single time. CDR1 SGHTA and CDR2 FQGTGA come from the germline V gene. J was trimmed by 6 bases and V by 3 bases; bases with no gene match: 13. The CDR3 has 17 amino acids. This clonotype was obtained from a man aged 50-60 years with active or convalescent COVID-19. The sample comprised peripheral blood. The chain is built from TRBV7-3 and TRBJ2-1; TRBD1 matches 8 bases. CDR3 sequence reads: CASSFGPGDRWGNEQFF. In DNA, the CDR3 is TGTGCCAGCAGCTTTGGGCCCGGGGACAGGTGGGGCAATGAGCAGTTCTTC.